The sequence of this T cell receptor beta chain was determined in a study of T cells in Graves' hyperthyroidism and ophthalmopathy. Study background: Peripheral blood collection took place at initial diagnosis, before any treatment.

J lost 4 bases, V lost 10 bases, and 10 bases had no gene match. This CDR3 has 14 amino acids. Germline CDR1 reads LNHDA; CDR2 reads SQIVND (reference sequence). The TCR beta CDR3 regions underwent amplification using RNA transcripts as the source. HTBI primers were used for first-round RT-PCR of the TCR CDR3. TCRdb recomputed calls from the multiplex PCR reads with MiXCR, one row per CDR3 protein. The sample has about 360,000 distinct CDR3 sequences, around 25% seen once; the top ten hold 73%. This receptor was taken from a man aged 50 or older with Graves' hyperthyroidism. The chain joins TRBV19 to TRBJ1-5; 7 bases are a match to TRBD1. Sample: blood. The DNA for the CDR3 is TGTGCCACTTCTGACAGGGACTTGAATCAGCCCCAGCATTTT. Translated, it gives CATSDRDLNQPQHF.